The next 30 T cell receptor beta chains were all read from a single sample in a study of cytomegalovirus exposure and HLA in healthy donors. Clones were sequenced by immunoSEQ multiplex PCR, and TCRdb holds only the in-frame ones, with some missing. The sample includes some 170,000 clones, just under 90% of them seen just once. The source material was PBMCs. Receptor source: a woman aged 30 to 39 in good health and CMV-seronegative.

The V gene is TRBV11-2, the J gene TRBJ2-5, with D maybe TRBD2 (6 bases). The CDR3 runs 16 residues. V lost 5 bases to trimming and J lost 3 bases, with 19 bases between them. Germline V lookup: CDR1 SGHAT, CDR2 FQNNGV. The CDR3 sequence: CASSPVGGLGEETQYF. Written as DNA, the CDR3 is TGTGCCAGCAGCCCAGTGGGAGGTTTAGGGGAAGAGACCCAGTACTTC.

The J gene is TRBJ2-2, the V gene TRBV7-9, with 9 bases identical to TRBD2. Germline trimming cut 10 bases from V and 3 bases from J; bases unmatched to any gene: 15. The germline CDR1 and CDR2 sequences are SEHNR and FQNEAQ (reference sequence). The CDR3 consists of 17 residues. CDR3 residues: CAIGGVGLARDTGELFF. The CDR3 region has the DNA TGTGCCATCGGTGGGGTTGGACTAGCGCGGGACACCGGGGAGCTGTTTTTT.

J is TRBJ2-7 and V is TRBV23-1; D not resolved. TRBV23-1 is an ORF for which the function is uncertain. V was cut by 0 bases and J by 0 bases, with 12 bases left in between. This CDR3 contains 16 residues. This CDR3 is CASSQSAASSSYEQYF. CDR3 nucleotide sequence: TGCGCCAGCAGTCAATCGGCGGCCTCTAGCTCCTACGAGCAGTACTTC.

The chain employs TRBV7-9 and TRBJ2-5, with 11 bases matching TRBD2. Germline V gene data show CDR1 as SEHNR and CDR2 as FQNEAQ (reference sequence). V lost 3 bases to trimming and J lost 4 bases; unmatched junction nucleotides: 4. The length of the CDR3 is 15 residues. The CDR3 is CASSFSGGARETQYF. The CDR3 DNA sequence: TGTGCCAGCAGCTTTAGCGGGGGGGCAAGAGAGACCCAGTACTTC.

The chain recombines TRBV5-1 with TRBJ2-2; D might be TRBD2 (6 bases). Trimming took 4 bases from V and 4 from J, leaving 20 bases between them. The CDR3 spans 17 residues. CDR1 is SGHRS, CDR2 YFSETQ, per germline. The CDR3, as DNA: TGCGCCAGCAGCCCCGGTGGTGGGCGGGGAGGCACCGGGGAGCTGTTTTTT. It specifies CASSPGGGRGGTGELFF.

The V call is TRBV5-4, the J call TRBJ2-7; D ambiguous. The CDR3 length is 13 residues. V was pared by 1 base and J by 0 bases, with 5 bases between. Germline V lookup: CDR1 SGHNT, CDR2 YYREEE (reference sequence). The CDR3 sequence is CASSLLSSYEQYF. The CDR3, as DNA: TGTGCCAGCAGCTTGTTGAGCTCCTACGAGCAGTACTTC.

The chain uses TRBV4-1 and TRBJ2-2; 9 bases are a match to TRBD1. The CDR3 sequence is 17 residues long. The germline V gene has CDR1 MGHRA and CDR2 YSYEKL. V shed 3 bases and J 2 bases; nucleotides not matched to a gene: 7. Here the CDR3 DNA reads TGCGCCAGCAGCCACCTAGGGACAGGGAAAAACACCGGGGAGCTGTTTTTT. Amino acid sequence: CASSHLGTGKNTGELFF.

This rearrangement joins TRBV2 to TRBJ1-1; the D gene is possibly TRBD1 (5 bases). V lost 6 bases, J lost 1 base, and 9 bases lay in between. Germline V gene data show CDR1 as SNHLY and CDR2 as FYNNEI. There are 13 residues in the CDR3. CDR3 sequence (DNA): TGTGCCAGCAGCGAAACAGGGAACACTGAAGCTTTCTTT. This encodes CASSETGNTEAFF.

The J gene is TRBJ2-2, the V gene TRBV9; D gene uncertain. The CDR3 has 11 residues. V was clipped by 4 bases and J by 5 bases, with 3 bases between them. Germline V CDR1 and CDR2: SGDLS, YYNGEE. The CDR3 nucleotides read TGTGCCAGCAGCACAACCGGGGAGCTGTTTTTT. This encodes CASSTTGELFF. The full variable domain, its missing parts supplied by reference TRBV9 and TRBJ2-2, is DSGVTQTPKHLITATGQRVTLRCSPRSGDLSVYWYQQSLDQGLQFLIQYYNGEERAKGNILERFSAQQFPDLHSELNLSSLELGDSALYFCASSTTGELFFGEGSRLTVL.

The V gene is TRBV15, the J gene TRBJ2-1; 16 positions match TRBD2. The CDR3 is made up of 16 amino acids. Germline CDR1 and CDR2: LNHNV and YYDKDF (reference sequence). With 4 bases clipped from V and 9 bases from J, the junction kept 6 bases outside the gene matches. CDR3 bases: TGTGCCACCAGCACCTCGGGACTAGCGGGGGGGCGTGAGCAGTTCTTC. Translation gives CATSTSGLAGGREQFF.

This chain links TRBV6-6 with TRBJ1-2, with TRBD1 matching 7 bases. CDR1 and CDR2 (germline): MNHNY, SVGAGI (reference sequence). The CDR3 contains 13 residues. J lost 7 bases, V lost 10 bases, and 12 bases had no gene match. The CDR3 DNA follows: TGTGCCATACGACCGGGACAGAAGCCTGGCTACACCTTC. As protein: CAIRPGQKPGYTF.

The chain combines TRBV5-5 with TRBJ2-2; perhaps TRBD1 as D (5 bases). The V gene lost 6 bases and the J gene lost 1 base, with 13 bases spanning the gap. The CDR3 has 15 amino acids. The germline V gene encodes CDR1 SGHKS and CDR2 YYEKEE (reference sequence). The CDR3 protein is CASTLRDRNTGELFF. For the CDR3, the DNA is TGTGCCAGCACCCTTCGCGACAGGAACACCGGGGAGCTGTTTTTT.

V is TRBV27 and J is TRBJ1-5, with D tentatively TRBD1 (5 bases). Per the germline V gene, CDR1 is MNHEY and CDR2 is SMNVEV (reference sequence). V lost 4 bases and J 7 bases, leaving 14 bases between the germline ends. The CDR3 is 14 amino acids. The CDR3 here is CASSWRGSGQPQHF. As DNA, the CDR3 is TGTGCCAGCAGTTGGAGGGGTTCAGGACAGCCCCAGCATTTT.

This clone was seen a few times. The chain recombines TRBV7-2 with TRBJ2-5; 9 bases line up with TRBD1. CDR3 length equals 15 residues. V lost 5 bases to trimming and J lost 5 bases; unmatched junction nucleotides: 9. Germline-derived CDR1 and CDR2 are SGHTA and FQGNSA. Written as DNA, the CDR3 is TGTGCCAGCAGCCCGCTCCCGGGACAGGGTGAGACCCAGTACTTC. It encodes CASSPLPGQGETQYF.

The rearrangement joins TRBV7-8 to TRBJ2-5; D is possibly TRBD2 (7 bases). Trimming removed 11 bases at V and 5 bases at J, with 18 bases between. Germline V gene sequence: CDR1 SGHVS, CDR2 FQNEAQ. The CDR3 totals 13 residues. The CDR3 is CASRAGAGETQYF. Written as DNA, the CDR3 is TGTGCCTCACGGGCGGGGGCAGGGGAGACCCAGTACTTC.

Note on this clone: A junction end diverges from the germline sequence, so it may reflect a read error. Other nucleotide sequences in the sample specify the same CDR3. V usage is TRBV13 and J usage is TRBJ1-1; maybe TRBD1 (5 bases). The germline CDR1 and CDR2 sequences are PRHDT and FYEKMQ (reference sequence). CDR3 size: 13 residues. The DNA for the CDR3 is TGTGCCAGTATGGAAGGGGCCCACACTGAAGCTTTTTTT. Protein product: CASMEGAHTEAFF.

The chain carries TRBV5-4 and TRBJ2-3, with 8 nucleotides matching TRBD2. The CDR3 has 13 residues. Losses at the gene ends were 4 bases for V and 6 bases for J; bases not matched to a gene: 4. In germline, CDR1 is SGHNT, CDR2 YYREEE (reference sequence). The CDR3 spells CASSTGGGDTQYF. The CDR3 bases are TGTGCCAGCAGCACCGGCGGGGGGGATACGCAGTATTTT.

CDR3 in DNA: TGTGCCAGCATTCTAGAGCGGGGGGGTTACAATGAGCAGTTCTTC. Encoded protein: CASILERGGYNEQFF. The chain links TRBV2 to TRBJ2-1, with TRBD2 matching over 10 bases. With V trimmed by 7 bases and J by 4 bases, 7 bases remained unmatched. This CDR3 region has 15 residues. CDR1 and CDR2 (germline): SNHLY, FYNNEI.

The V gene is TRBV5-1, the J gene TRBJ1-2; a weak D match, TRBD1 (6 bases). The germline gives CDR1 SGHRS, CDR2 YFSETQ. Trimming took 0 bases from V and 4 from J, leaving 10 bases between them. This CDR3 has 14 residues. CDR3 protein: CASSLGTGSYGYTF. For the CDR3, the DNA is TGCGCCAGCAGCTTGGGCACAGGGAGCTATGGCTACACCTTC.

The chain employs TRBV19 and TRBJ1-5; D ambiguous. Trimming took 0 bases from V and 7 from J, leaving 13 bases between them. This CDR3 has 15 residues. CDR1 is LNHDA, CDR2 SQIVND, per germline (reference sequence). The CDR3 loop is CASSIDGTFGQPQHF. CDR3 in DNA: TGTGCCAGTAGTATAGATGGCACGTTCGGGCAGCCCCAGCATTTT. Based on the CDR3 plus reference TRBV19 and TRBJ1-5, the full variable domain is DGGITQSPKYLFRKEGQNVTLSCEQNLNHDAMYWYRQDPGQGLRLIYYSQIVNDFQKGDIAEGYSVSREKKESFPLTVTSAQKNPTAFYLCASSIDGTFGQPQHFGDGTRLSIL.

Only a few counts were recorded for this clone. The J gene is TRBJ2-7, the V gene TRBV7-9; 11 bases match TRBD1. The CDR3 has 14 residues. Germline-derived CDR1 and CDR2 are SEHNR and FQNEAQ (reference sequence). J was trimmed by 3 bases and V by 5 bases; bases with no gene match: 3. The CDR3 region has the DNA TGTGCCAGCAGCCGGGGACAGGGGGACTACGAGCAGTACTTC. Translation gives CASSRGQGDYEQYF.

V and J are TRBV2 and TRBJ2-5; 7 nucleotides line up with TRBD2. Germline V gives CDR1 SNHLY, CDR2 FYNNEI. This CDR3 has 15 amino acids. The junction had 5 bases not matched to a gene; V was cut back by 4 bases and J by 0 bases. The CDR3 sequence: CASSASGAYQETQYF. In DNA, the CDR3 is TGTGCCAGCAGTGCAAGCGGGGCATACCAAGAGACCCAGTACTTC.

The gene calls are TRBV11-2 and TRBJ2-7; 9 positions agree with TRBD1. There are 16 residues in the CDR3. In germline, CDR1 is SGHAT, CDR2 FQNNGV. J lost 6 bases, V lost 4 bases, and 13 bases had no gene match. The CDR3 coding sequence is TGTGCCAGCAGCTCGAGAACACAGGGGGCTTTCTCCGAGCAGTACTTC. Protein sequence: CASSSRTQGAFSEQYF.

This chain uses TRBV10-2 with TRBJ1-1, with 7 bases that match TRBD1. This CDR3 comprises 18 residues. The germline V gene encodes CDR1 WSHSY and CDR2 SAAADI. The V gene end was trimmed by 6 bases and the J gene end by 5 bases; junction bases not matched to a gene: 21. CDR3 in DNA: TGCGCCAGCAGCCTACCCAGAGGGACAGAGGGTAGAAGAACTGAAGCTTTCTTT. Protein sequence: CASSLPRGTEGRRTEAFF.

V and J are TRBV6-1 and TRBJ2-7; 13 positions agree with TRBD2. The CDR3 runs to 15 residues. The J segment lost 2 bases and the V segment lost 3 bases, leaving 1 base of the junction unmatched. Germline assignment: CDR1 MNHNS and CDR2 SASEGT. For the CDR3, the DNA is TGTGCCAGCAGTGAGGGACTAGCGGGGACCTACGAGCAGTACTTC. Translating it yields CASSEGLAGTYEQYF.

This chain links TRBV6-5 with TRBJ1-2; D call uncertain. This CDR3 is built from 15 residues. Trimming shortened V by 1 base and J by 3 bases, and 12 bases separated the two germline ends. From germline, CDR1 is MNHEY and CDR2 SVGAGI. CDR3: CASSYFGRMDYGYTF. The DNA of the CDR3 is TGTGCCAGCAGTTACTTCGGGAGGATGGACTATGGCTACACCTTC.

The DNA of the CDR3 is TGTGCCAGCAGTCGAAGCGGGAGGAGGGAGACCCAGTACTTC. This translates into CASSRSGRRETQYF. The chain links TRBV6-5 to TRBJ2-5; TRBD2 matches 9 bases. With V trimmed by 5 bases and J by 5 bases, 6 bases remained unmatched. The CDR3 has 14 residues. Germline loops: CDR1 MNHEY, CDR2 SVGAGI.

This clone appeared a single time. The chain recombines TRBV5-6 with TRBJ1-1, with TRBD1 as a possible D gene (5 bases). The germline CDR1 and CDR2 sequences are SGHDT and YYEEEE. Trimming cost V 4 bases and J 5 bases, with 9 bases left between them. There are 12 residues in the CDR3. The CDR3: CASSVTETEAFF. The CDR3 bases are TGTGCCAGCAGCGTGACAGAGACTGAAGCTTTCTTT.

This rearrangement joins TRBV6-1 to TRBJ2-7, with 7 bases fitting TRBD2. Germline values: CDR1 MNHNS, CDR2 SASEGT. V lost 10 bases to trimming and J lost 3 bases; unmatched junction nucleotides: 9. This CDR3 contains 13 residues. In DNA, the CDR3 is TGTGCCACCCGGGGGGAGAACTTCTACGAGCAGTACTTC. It translates to CATRGENFYEQYF.

The J gene is TRBJ1-2, the V gene TRBV30, with D perhaps TRBD1 (5 bases). V shed 4 bases and J shed 5 bases, with 20 bases lying between them. The germline V gene has CDR1 GTSNPN and CDR2 SVGIG (reference sequence). The CDR3 covers 15 residues. CDR3 DNA: TGTGCCTGGACCACCGAGGCCGGGGGTTCATATGGCTACACCTTC. It yields the protein CAWTTEAGGSYGYTF.